This record looks at one T cell receptor (beta chain) sequence and its context. Clones were read by immunoSEQ multiplex PCR, and TCRdb kept only the in-frame ones, dropping some. The data contain 90,000 or so clones, 88% of them singletons. The sample comes from a study of blood T cell repertoires in COVID-19. Germline V gene lookup returns CDR1 SGHVS and CDR2 FQNEAQ. CDR3 length equals 15 residues. The V gene end was trimmed by 0 bases and the J gene end by 8 bases; junction bases not matched to a gene: 6. This chain joins TRBV7-8 and TRBJ1-2; 10 positions agree with TRBD1. Material for sequencing was peripheral blood. This receptor was identified in a man older than 75 with acute or convalescent COVID-19. The CDR3 bases are TGTGCCAGCAGCTTAGCGGGACAGGGGAGGAGCGGCTACACCTTC. Amino acid sequence: CASSLAGQGRSGYTF.